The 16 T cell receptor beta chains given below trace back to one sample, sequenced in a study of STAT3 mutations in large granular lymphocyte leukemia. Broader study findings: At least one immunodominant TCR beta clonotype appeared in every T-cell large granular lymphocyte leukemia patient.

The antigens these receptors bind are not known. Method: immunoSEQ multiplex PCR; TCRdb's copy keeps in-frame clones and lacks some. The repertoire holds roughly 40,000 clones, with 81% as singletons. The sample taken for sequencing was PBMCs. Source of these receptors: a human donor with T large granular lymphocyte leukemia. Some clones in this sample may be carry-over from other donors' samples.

CDR3 region: CASREPASPSYEQYF. The CDR3 DNA sequence: TGTGCCAGCAGAGAACCGGCATCACCCTCCTACGAGCAGTACTTC. The genes are TRBV2 and TRBJ2-7, with no clear D. The CDR3 covers 15 residues. V dropped 6 bases and J dropped 0 bases, with 15 bases sitting between them. CDR1 and CDR2 (germline): SNHLY, FYNNEI.

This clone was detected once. This CDR3 is CASSLYGDGIGELFF. In nucleotides, the CDR3 is TGTGCCAGCAGCCTATACGGGGACGGTATAGGGGAGCTGTTTTTT. V gene TRBV7-2 combines with J gene TRBJ2-2; D may be TRBD1 or TRBD2 (5 bases each). The CDR3 contains 15 residues. V lost 5 bases and J lost 8, with 18 bases in between. Germline lookup yields CDR1 SGHTA and CDR2 FQGNSA.

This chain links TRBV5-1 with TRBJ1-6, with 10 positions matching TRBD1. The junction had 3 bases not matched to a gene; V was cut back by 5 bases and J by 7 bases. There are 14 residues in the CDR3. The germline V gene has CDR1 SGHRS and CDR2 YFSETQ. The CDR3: CASRPGQGNSPLHF. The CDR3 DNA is TGCGCCAGCAGGCCGGGACAGGGGAATTCACCCCTCCACTTT.

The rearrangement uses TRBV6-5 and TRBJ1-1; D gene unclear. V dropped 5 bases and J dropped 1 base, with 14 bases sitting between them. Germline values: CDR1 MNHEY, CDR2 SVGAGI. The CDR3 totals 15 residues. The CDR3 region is CASSRAVTPNTEAFF. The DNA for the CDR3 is TGTGCCAGCAGTCGAGCGGTGACGCCGAACACTGAAGCTTTCTTT.

The CDR3 sequence is CASSSGRGYEKLFF. The CDR3 DNA reads TGCGCCAGCAGCTCGGGGCGCGGGTATGAAAAACTGTTTTTT. The genes are TRBV5-1 and TRBJ1-4; D is perhaps TRBD1 (5 bases). The CDR3 has 14 amino acids. In germline, CDR1 is SGHRS, CDR2 YFSETQ. The ends were cut back, 3 bases at V and 6 bases at J, with 12 bases in the middle.

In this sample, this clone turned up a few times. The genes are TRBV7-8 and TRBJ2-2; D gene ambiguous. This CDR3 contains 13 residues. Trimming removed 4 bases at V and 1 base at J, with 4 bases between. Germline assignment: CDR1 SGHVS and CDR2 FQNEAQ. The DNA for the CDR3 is TGTGCCAGCAGCTCCGTGAACACCGGGGAGCTGTTTTTT. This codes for CASSSVNTGELFF.

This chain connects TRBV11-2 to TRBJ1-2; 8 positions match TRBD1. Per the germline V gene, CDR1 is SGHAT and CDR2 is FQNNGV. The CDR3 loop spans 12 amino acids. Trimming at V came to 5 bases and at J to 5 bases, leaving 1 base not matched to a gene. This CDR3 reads CASSGTGYGYTF. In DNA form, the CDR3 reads TGTGCCAGCAGCGGGACAGGTTATGGCTACACCTTC.

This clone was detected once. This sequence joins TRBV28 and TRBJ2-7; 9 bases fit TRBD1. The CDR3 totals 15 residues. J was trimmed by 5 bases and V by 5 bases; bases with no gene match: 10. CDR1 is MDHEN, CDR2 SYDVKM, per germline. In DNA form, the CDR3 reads TGTGCCAGCAGTGTAACCGGGACAGGGTCCCACGAGCAGTACTTC. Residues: CASSVTGTGSHEQYF.

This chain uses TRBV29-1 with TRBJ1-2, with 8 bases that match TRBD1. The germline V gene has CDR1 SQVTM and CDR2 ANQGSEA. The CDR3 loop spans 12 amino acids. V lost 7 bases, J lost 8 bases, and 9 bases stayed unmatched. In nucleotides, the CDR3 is TGCAGCGCTTCTGGACAGGGCGGAGGCTACACCTTC. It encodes CSASGQGGGYTF.

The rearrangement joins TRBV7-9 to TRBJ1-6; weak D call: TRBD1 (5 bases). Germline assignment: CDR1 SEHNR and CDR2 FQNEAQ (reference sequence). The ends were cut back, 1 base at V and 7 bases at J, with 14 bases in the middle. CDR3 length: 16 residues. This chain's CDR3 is CASSLERGQGNSPLHF. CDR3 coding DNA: TGTGCCAGCAGCTTAGAACGCGGGCAGGGCAATTCACCCCTCCACTTT. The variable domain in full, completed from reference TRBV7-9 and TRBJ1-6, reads DTGVSQNPRHKITKRGQNVTFRCDPISEHNRLYWYRQTLGQGPEFLTYFQNEAQLEKSRLLSDRFSAERPKGSFSTLEIQRTEQGDSAMYLCASSLERGQGNSPLHFGNGTRLTVT.

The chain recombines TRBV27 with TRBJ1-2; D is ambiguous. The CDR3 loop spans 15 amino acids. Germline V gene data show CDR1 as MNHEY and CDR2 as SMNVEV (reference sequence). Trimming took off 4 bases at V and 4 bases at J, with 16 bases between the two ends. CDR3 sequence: CASSSDIGLSYGYTF. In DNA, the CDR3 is TGTGCCAGCAGTTCGGATATCGGCCTTTCCTATGGCTACACCTTC.

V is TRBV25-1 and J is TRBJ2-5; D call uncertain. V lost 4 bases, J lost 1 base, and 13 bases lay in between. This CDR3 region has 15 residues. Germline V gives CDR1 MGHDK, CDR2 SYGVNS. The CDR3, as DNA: TGTGCCAGCAGTGTTCATACGGGCCTCCAAGAGACCCAGTACTTC. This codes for CASSVHTGLQETQYF.

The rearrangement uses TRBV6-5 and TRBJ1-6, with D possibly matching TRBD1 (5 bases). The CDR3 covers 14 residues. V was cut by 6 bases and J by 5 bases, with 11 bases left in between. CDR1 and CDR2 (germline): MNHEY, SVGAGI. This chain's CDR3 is CASSRDRNNSPLHF. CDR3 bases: TGTGCCAGCAGCCGGGACCGTAATAATTCACCCCTCCACTTT.

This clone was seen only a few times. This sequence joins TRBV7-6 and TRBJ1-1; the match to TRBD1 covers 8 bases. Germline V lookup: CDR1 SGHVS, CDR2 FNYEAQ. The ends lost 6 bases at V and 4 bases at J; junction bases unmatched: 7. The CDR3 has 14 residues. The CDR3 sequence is CASRQTGAATEAFF. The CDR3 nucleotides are TGTGCCAGCAGGCAGACAGGGGCGGCCACTGAAGCTTTCTTT. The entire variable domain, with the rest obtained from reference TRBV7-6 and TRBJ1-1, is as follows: GAGVSQSPRYKVTKRGQDVALRCDPISGHVSLYWYRQALGQGPEFLTYFNYEAQQDKSGLPNDRFSAERPEGSISTLTIQRTEQRDSAMYRCASRQTGAATEAFFGQGTRLTVV.

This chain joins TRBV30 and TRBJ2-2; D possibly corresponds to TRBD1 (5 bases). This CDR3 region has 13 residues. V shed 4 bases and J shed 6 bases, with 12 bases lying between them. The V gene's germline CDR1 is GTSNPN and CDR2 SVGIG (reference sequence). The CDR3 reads CAWNTGTSGELFF. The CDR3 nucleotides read TGTGCCTGGAACACAGGCACTTCCGGGGAGCTGTTTTTT.

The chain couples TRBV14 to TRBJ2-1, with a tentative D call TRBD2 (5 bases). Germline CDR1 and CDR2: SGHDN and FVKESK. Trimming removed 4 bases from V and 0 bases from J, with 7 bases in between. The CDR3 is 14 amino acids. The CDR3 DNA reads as TGTGCCAGCAGCCGAGGAGGCTCCTACAATGAGCAGTTCTTC. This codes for CASSRGGSYNEQFF. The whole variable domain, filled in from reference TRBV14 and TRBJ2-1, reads EAGVTQFPSHSVIEKGQTVTLRCDPISGHDNLYWYRRVMGKEIKFLLHFVKESKQDESGMPNNRFLAERTGGTYSTLKVQPAELEDSGVYFCASSRGGSYNEQFFGPGTRLTVL.